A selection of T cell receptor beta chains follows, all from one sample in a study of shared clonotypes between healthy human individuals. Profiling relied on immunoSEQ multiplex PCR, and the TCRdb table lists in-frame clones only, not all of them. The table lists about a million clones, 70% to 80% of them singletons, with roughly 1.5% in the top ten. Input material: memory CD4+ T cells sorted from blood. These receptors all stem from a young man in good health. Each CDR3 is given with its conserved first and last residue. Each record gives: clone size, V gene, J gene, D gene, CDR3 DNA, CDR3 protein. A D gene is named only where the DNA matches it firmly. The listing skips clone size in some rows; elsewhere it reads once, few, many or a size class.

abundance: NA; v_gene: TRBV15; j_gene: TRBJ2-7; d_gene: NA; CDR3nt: TGTGCCACCAGCAGAGTTATCAGGGACGAGCAGTACTTC; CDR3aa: CATSRVIRDEQYF
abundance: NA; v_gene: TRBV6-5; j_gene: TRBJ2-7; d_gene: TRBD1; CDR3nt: TGTGCCAGCAGCCCGGGACAGGGGCTGAGGGAGCAGTACTTC; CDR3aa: CASSPGQGLREQYF
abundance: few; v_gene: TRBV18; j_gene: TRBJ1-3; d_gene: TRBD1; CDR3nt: TGTGCCAGCTCACCGGTGACAGGGGGCTACTCCAGCTCTGGAAACACCATATATTTT; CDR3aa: CASSPVTGGYSSSGNTIYF
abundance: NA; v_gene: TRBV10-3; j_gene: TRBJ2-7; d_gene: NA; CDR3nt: TGTGCCATCAGTGAGTCTGCCGGGACAAGCTCCTACGAGCAGTACTTC; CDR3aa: CAISESAGTSSYEQYF
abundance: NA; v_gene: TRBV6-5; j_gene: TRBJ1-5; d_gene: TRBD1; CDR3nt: TGTGCCAGCAGTCTCAGACAGGGGACCGATCAGCCCCAGCATTTT; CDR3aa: CASSLRQGTDQPQHF
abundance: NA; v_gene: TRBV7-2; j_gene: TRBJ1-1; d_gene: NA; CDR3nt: TGTGCCAGCAGCTTACTCTCCGGTATGAACACTGAAGCTTTCTTT; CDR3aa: CASSLLSGMNTEAFF
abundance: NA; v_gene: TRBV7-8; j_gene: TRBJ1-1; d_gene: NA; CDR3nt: TGTGCCAGCACCGTAGGGGGAAACACTGAAGCTTTCTTT; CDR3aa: CASTVGGNTEAFF
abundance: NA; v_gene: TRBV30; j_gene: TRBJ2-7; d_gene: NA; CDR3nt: TGTGCCTGGAGAACAGGGAAGGGGAACGAGCAGTACTTC; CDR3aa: CAWRTGKGNEQYF
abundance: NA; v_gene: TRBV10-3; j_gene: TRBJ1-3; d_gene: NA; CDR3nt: TGTGCCATCAGTGCCCCACTGGGACGGGACATCTCTGGAAACACCATATATTTT; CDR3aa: CAISAPLGRDISGNTIYF
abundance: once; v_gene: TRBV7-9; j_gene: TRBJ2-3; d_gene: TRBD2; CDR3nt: TGTGCCAGCAGCTTAGTTAGCGGGGGCACAGATACGCAGTATTTT; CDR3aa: CASSLVSGGTDTQYF
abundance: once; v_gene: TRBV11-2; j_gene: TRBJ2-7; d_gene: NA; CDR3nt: TGTGCCAGCAGCACCATAGGGTGGGACTCCTACGAGCAGTACTTC; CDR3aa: CASSTIGWDSYEQYF
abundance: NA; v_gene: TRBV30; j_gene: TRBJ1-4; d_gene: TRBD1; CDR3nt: TGTGCCTCACCGGGACAGGATGAAAAACTGTTTTTT; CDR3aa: CASPGQDEKLFF
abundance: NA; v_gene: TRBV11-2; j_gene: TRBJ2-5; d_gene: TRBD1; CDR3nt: TGTGCCAGCAGCTTAGGGGACAGGGACACAGAGACCCAGTACTTC; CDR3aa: CASSLGDRDTETQYF
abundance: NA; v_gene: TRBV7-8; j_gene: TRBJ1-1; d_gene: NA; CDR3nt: TGTGCCAGCAGCTTAGTGCGGAACACTGAAGCTTTCTTT; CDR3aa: CASSLVRNTEAFF
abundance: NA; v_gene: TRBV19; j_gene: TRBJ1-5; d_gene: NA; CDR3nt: TGTGCCAGTAGTATTATGGAGGGGAGGAGCAATCAGCCCCAGCATTTT; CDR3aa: CASSIMEGRSNQPQHF
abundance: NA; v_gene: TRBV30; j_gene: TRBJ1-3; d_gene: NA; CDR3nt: TGTGCCATGCTGTTGAGCCGCTCTGGAAACACCATATATTTT; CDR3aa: CAMLLSRSGNTIYF
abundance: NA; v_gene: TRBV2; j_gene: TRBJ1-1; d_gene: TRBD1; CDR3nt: TGTGCCAGCAGTGTTGGGTACCGGGACAGGGTTTCAAAGATCGGGAACACTGAAGCTTTCTTT; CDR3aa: CASSVGYRDRVSKIGNTEAFF
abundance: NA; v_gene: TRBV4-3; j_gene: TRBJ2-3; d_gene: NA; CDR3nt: TGCGCCAGCAGCCAAGAACTCGCGGATACGCAGTATTTT; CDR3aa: CASSQELADTQYF
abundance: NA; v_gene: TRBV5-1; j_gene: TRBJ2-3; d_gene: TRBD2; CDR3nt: TGCGCCAGCAGCTCACAAGGACTAGCGTACACAGATACGCAGTATTTT; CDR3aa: CASSSQGLAYTDTQYF
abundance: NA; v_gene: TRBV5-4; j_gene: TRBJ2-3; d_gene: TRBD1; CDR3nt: TGTGCCAGCAGCTTGGGTCCTCACCGGGACAGGGGACGCACAGATACGCAGTATTTT; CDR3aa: CASSLGPHRDRGRTDTQYF